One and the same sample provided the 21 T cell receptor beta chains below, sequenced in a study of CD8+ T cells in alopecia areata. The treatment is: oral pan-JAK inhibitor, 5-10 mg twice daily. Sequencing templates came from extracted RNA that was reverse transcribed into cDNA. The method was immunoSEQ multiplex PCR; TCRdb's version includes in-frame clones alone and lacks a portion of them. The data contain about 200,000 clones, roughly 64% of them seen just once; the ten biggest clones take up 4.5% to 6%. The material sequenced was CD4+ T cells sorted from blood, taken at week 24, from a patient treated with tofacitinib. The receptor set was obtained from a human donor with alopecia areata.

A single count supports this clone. DNA for the CDR3: TGTGCCAGCAGCGTCGGAGCAGCTAGCGGGGGTCAAGAGACCCAGTACTTC. Protein: CASSVGAASGGQETQYF. The chain recombines TRBV9 with TRBJ2-5; the match to TRBD2 covers 10 bases. J gave up 2 bases and V 2 bases, and 9 bases lay outside the gene matches. The CDR3 runs 17 residues. Germline CDR1 is SGDLS and CDR2 is YYNGEE.

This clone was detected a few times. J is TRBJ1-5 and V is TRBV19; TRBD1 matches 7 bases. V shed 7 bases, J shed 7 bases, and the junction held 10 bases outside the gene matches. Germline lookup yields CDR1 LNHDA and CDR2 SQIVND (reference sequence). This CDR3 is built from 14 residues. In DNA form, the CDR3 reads TGTGCCAGTAAGTTTAACAGGGGCGGACAGCCCCAGCATTTT. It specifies CASKFNRGGQPQHF.

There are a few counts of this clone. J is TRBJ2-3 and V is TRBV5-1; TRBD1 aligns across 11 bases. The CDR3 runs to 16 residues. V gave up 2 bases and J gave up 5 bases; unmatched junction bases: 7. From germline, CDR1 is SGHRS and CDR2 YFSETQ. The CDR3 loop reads CASSFTGTGGEDTQYF. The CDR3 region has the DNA TGCGCCAGCAGCTTCACCGGGACAGGGGGGGAAGATACGCAGTATTTT.

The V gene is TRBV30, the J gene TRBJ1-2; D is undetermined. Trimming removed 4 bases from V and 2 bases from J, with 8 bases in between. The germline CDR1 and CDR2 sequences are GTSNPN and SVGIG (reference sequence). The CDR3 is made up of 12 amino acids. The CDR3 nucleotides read TGTGCCTGGAATAGTGAAAACTATGGCTACACCTTC. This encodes CAWNSENYGYTF.

The CDR3 is CAWTSGLAGNEQFF. The DNA of the CDR3 is TGTGCCTGGACCTCGGGACTAGCGGGAAATGAGCAGTTCTTC. J is TRBJ2-1 and V is TRBV30; 13 nucleotides agree with TRBD2. Trimming took 4 bases from V and 7 from J; bases not matched to a gene: 4. The CDR3 contains 14 residues. Looked up from germline, CDR1 is GTSNPN and CDR2 is SVGIG (reference sequence).

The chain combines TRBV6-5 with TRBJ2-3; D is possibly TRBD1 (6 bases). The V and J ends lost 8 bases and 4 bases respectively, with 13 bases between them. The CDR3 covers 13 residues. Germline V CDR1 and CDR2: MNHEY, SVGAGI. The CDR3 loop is CASGGRAADTQYF. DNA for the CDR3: TGTGCCAGCGGGGGCCGGGCGGCAGATACGCAGTATTTT.

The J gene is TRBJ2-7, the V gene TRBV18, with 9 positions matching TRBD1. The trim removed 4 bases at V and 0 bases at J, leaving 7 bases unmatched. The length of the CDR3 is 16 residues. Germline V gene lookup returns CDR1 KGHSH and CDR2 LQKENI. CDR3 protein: CASSLHRGLPSYEQYF. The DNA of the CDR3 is TGTGCCAGCTCACTCCACAGGGGGCTTCCCTCCTACGAGCAGTACTTC.

This chain's CDR3 is CASSAPPRTETQYF. The CDR3 region has the DNA TGTGCCAGCAGTGCTCCGCCGCGGACGGAGACCCAGTACTTC. The chain couples TRBV28 to TRBJ2-5; D gene unclear. V was trimmed by 5 bases and J by 5 bases, leaving 15 bases between them. CDR1 and CDR2 (germline): MDHEN, SYDVKM. CDR3 length equals 14 residues.

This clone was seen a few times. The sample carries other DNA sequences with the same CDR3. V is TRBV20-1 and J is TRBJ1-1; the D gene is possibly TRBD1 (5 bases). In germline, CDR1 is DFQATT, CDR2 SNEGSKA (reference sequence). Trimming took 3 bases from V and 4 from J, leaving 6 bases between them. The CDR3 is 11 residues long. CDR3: CSASGGTEAFF. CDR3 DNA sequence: TGCAGTGCTAGTGGGGGCACTGAAGCTTTCTTT.

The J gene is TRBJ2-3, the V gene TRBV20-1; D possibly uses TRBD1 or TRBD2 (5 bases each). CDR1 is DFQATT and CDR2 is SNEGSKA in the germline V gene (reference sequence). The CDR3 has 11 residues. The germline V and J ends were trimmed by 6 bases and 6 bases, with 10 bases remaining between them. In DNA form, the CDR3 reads TGCAGTGCGGGGCGGACTGATACGCAGTATTTT. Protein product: CSAGRTDTQYF.

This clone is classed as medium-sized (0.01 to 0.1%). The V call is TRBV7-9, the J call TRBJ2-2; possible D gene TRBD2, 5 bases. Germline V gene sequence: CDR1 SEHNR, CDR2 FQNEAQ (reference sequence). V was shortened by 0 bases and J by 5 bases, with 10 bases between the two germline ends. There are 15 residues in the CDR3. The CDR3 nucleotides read TGTGCCAGCAGCTTAGCATTATCGGGAACCGGGGAGCTGTTTTTT. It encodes CASSLALSGTGELFF.

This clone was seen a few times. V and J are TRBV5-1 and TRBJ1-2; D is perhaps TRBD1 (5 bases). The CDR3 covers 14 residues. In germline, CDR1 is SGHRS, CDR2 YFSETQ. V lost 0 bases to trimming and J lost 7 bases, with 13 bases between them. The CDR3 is CASSLEAGTSGYTF. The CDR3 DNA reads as TGCGCCAGCAGCTTGGAGGCAGGGACTAGTGGCTACACCTTC.

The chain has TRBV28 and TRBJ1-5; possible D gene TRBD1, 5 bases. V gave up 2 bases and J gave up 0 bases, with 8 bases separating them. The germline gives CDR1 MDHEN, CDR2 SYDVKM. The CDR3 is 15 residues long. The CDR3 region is CASSLGQSSNQPQHF. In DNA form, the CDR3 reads TGTGCCAGCAGTTTAGGACAAAGTAGCAATCAGCCCCAGCATTTT.

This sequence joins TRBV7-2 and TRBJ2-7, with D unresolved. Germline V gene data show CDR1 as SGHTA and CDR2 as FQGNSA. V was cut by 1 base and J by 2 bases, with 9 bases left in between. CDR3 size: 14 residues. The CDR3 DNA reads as TGTGCCAGCAGCTTAGTTTCCGGAACCTACGAGCAGTACTTC. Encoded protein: CASSLVSGTYEQYF.

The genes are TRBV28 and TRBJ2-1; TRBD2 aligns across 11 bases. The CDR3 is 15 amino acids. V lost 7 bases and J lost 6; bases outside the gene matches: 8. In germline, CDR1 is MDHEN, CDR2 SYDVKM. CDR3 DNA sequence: TGTGCCAGCATCCCCGGGACTAGCGGATTCAATGAGCAGTTCTTC. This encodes CASIPGTSGFNEQFF.

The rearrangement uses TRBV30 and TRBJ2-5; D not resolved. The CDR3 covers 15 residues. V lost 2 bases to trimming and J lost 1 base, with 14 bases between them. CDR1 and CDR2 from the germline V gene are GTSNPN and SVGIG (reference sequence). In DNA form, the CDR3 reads TGTGCCTGGAGTATTCTTTGGTCCTCCCAAGAGACCCAGTACTTC. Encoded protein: CAWSILWSSQETQYF.

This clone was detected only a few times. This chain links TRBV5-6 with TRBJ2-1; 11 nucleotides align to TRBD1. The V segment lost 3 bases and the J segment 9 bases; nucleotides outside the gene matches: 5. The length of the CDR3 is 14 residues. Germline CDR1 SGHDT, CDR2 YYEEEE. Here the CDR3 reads CASSYGTGGSEQFF. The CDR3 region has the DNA TGTGCCAGCAGCTACGGGACAGGGGGTAGTGAGCAGTTCTTC.

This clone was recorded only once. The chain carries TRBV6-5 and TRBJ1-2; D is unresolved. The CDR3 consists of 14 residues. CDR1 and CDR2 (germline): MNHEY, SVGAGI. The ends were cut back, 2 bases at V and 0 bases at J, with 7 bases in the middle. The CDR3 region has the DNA TGTGCCAGCAGTTACCGAGACTCTAACTATGGCTACACCTTC. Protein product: CASSYRDSNYGYTF.

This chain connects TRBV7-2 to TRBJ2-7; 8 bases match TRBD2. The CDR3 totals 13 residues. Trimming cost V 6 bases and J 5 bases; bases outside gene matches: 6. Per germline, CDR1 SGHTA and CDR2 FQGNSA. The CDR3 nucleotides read TGTGCCAGCAGTTCAAAGCGGGAGAACGAGCAGTACTTC. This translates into CASSSKRENEQYF.

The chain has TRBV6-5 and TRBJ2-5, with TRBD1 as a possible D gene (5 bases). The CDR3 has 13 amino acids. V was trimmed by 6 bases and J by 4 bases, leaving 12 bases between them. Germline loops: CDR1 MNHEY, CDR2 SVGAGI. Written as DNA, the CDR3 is TGTGCCAGCAGCCGACAGAGAAGAGAGACCCAGTACTTC. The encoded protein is CASSRQRRETQYF.

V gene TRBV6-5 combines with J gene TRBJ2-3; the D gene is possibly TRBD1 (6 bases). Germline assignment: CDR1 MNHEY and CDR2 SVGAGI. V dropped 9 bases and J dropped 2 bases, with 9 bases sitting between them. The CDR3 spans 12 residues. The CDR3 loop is CARRTDTDTQYF. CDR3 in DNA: TGTGCCAGAAGGACAGACACAGATACGCAGTATTTT.